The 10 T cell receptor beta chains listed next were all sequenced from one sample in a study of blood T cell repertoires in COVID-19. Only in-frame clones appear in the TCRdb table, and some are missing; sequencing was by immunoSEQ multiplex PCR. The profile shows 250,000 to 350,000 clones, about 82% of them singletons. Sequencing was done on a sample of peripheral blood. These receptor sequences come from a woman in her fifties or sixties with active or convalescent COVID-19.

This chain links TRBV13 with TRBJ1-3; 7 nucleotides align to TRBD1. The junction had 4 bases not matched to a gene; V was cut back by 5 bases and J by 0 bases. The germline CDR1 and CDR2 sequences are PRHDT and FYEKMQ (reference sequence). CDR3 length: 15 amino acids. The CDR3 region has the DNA TGTGCCAGCAGCCCGGGACAGATCTCTGGAAACACCATATATTTT. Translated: CASSPGQISGNTIYF.

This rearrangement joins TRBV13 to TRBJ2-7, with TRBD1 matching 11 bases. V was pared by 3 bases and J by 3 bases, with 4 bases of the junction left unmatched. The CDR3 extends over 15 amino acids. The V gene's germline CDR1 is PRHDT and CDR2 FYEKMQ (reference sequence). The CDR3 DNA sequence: TGTGCCAGCAGCTTTGGGACAGGGGGTTTCTACGAGCAGTACTTC. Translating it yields CASSFGTGGFYEQYF.

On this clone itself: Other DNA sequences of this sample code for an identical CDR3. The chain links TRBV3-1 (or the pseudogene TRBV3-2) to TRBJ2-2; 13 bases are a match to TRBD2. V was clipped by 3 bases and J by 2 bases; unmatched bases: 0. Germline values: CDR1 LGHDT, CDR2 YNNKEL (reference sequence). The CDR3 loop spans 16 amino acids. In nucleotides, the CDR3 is TGTGCCAGCAGCCAGGGACTAGCGGGAAACACCGGGGAGCTGTTTTTT. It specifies CASSQGLAGNTGELFF.

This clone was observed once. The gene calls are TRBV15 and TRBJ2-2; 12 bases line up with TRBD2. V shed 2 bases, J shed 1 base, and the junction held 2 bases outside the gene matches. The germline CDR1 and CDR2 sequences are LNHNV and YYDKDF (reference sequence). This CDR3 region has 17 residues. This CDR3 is CATSRTTSGRNTGELFF. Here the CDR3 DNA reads TGTGCCACCAGCAGAACGACTAGCGGGAGGAACACCGGGGAGCTGTTTTTT.

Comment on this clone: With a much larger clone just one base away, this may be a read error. CDR3 sequence: CASRDRGRTDTQYF. Written as DNA, the CDR3 is TGTGCCAGCAGGGACAGGGGGCGCACAGATACGCAGTATTTT. V usage is TRBV5-4 and J usage is TRBJ2-3; 11 bases map to TRBD1. Per germline, CDR1 SGHNT and CDR2 YYREEE (reference sequence). This CDR3 is 14 amino acids long. Germline trimming cut 5 bases from V and 1 base from J; bases unmatched to any gene: 0. Looking up the rest from reference TRBV5-4 and TRBJ2-3 gives the full variable domain: ETGVTQSPTHLIKTRGQQVTLRCSSQSGHNTVSWYQQALGQGPQFIFQYYREEENGRGNFPPRFSGLQFPNYSSELNVNALELDDSALYLCASRDRGRTDTQYFGPGTRLTVL.

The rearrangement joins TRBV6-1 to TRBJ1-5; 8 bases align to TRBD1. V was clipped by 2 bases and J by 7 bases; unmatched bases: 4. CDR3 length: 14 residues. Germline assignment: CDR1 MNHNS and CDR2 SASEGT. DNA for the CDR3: TGTGCCAGCAGTGAACAGACAGGGGCCCAGCCCCAGCATTTT. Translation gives CASSEQTGAQPQHF.

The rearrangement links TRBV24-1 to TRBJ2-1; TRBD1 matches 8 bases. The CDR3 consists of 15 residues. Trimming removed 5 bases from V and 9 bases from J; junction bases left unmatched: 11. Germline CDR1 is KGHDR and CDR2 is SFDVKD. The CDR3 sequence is CATSARKGTGREQFF. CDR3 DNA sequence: TGTGCCACCAGTGCCCGTAAAGGGACAGGCCGTGAGCAGTTCTTC.

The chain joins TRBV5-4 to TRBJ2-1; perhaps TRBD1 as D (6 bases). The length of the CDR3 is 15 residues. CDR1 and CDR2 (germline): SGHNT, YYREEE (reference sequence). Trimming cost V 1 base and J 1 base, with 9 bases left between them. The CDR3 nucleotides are TGTGCCAGCAGCTTGTACGACAGGTCCTACAATGAGCAGTTCTTC. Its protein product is CASSLYDRSYNEQFF. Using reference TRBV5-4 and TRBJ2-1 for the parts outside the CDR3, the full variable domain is ETGVTQSPTHLIKTRGQQVTLRCSSQSGHNTVSWYQQALGQGPQFIFQYYREEENGRGNFPPRFSGLQFPNYSSELNVNALELDDSALYLCASSLYDRSYNEQFFGPGTRLTVL.

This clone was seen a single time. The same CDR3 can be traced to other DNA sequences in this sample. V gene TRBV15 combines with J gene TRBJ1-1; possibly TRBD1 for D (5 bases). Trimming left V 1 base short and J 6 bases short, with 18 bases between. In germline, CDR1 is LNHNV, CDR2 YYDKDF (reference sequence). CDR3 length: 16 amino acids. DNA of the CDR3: TGTGCCACCAGCAGAGCTTCTAGGGGTCGGTTTTCTGAAGCTTTCTTT. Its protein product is CATSRASRGRFSEAFF.

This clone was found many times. The CDR3 DNA is TGTGCCAGCAGTTCAGGACAGGGGAACACTGAAGCTTTCTTT. This encodes CASSSGQGNTEAFF. The chain links TRBV27 to TRBJ1-1; 8 bases are a match to TRBD1. The length of the CDR3 is 14 residues. Trimming removed 4 bases from V and 1 base from J; junction bases left unmatched: 2. Germline CDR1 and CDR2: MNHEY and SMNVEV (reference sequence).